This T cell receptor (beta chain) came from a study of cytomegalovirus exposure and HLA in healthy donors. Germline V gene lookup returns CDR1 MNHNY and CDR2 SVGAGI (reference sequence). V lost 0 bases to trimming and J lost 7 bases, with 13 bases between them. CDR3 size: 14 residues. It was with 60 Vbeta and 13 Jbeta primers that the PCR ran. The table came from immunoSEQ multiplex PCR; TCRdb's copy has only in-frame clones and leaves some out. This table holds some 110,000 clones, 60% to 85% found once. In nominal health when sampled, donors likely had unrecorded immune exposures nonetheless. The sequenced sample consisted of PBMCs. The receptor comes from a male donor in good health and CMV-seronegative. This chain uses TRBV6-6 with TRBJ2-7; weak D call: TRBD2 (5 bases). CDR3 loop: CASSYSPGLGEQYF. The DNA of the CDR3 is TGTGCCAGCAGTTACTCACCGGGATTGGGGGAGCAGTACTTC.